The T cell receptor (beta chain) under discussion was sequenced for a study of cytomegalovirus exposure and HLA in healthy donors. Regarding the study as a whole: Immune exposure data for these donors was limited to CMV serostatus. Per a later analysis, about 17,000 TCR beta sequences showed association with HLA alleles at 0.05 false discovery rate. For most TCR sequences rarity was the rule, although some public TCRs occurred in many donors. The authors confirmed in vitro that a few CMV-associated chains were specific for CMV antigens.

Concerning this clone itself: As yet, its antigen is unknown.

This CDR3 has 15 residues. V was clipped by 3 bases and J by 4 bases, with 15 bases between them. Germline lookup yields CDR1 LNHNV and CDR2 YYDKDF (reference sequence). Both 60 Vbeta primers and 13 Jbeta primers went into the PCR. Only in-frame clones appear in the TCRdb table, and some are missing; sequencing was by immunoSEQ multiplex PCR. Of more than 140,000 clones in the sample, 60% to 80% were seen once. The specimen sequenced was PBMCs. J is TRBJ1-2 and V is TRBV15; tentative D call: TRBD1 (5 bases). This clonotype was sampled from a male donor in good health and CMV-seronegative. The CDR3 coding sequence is TGTGCCACCAGCAGCCGCTCCGACAGCCTCTATGGCTACACCTTC. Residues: CATSSRSDSLYGYTF.